These 10 T cell receptor beta chains were all obtained from the same sample, sequenced in a study of blood T cell repertoires in COVID-19. TCRdb keeps only in-frame clones here, not all; method: immunoSEQ multiplex PCR. The profile covers approximately 240,000 clones, with 84% appearing a single time and 15% to 20% taken by the ten largest. The sequencing input was peripheral blood. All receptors derive from an elderly woman with active or convalescent COVID-19.

V usage is TRBV27 and J usage is TRBJ1-1; perhaps TRBD1 as D (5 bases). The CDR3 totals 12 residues. V was cut by 5 bases and J by 7 bases, with 11 bases left in between. Germline lookup yields CDR1 MNHEY and CDR2 SMNVEV (reference sequence). The CDR3: CASSTRRGEAFF. The CDR3, as DNA: TGTGCCAGCAGTACCCGAAGGGGTGAAGCTTTCTTT.

This chain connects TRBV9 to TRBJ1-3; D not certain. The germline gives CDR1 SGDLS, CDR2 YYNGEE. The CDR3 has 15 amino acids. Between the trimmed V and J ends, which lost 3 bases and 0 bases, there was a span of 10 bases. The CDR3 sequence is CASSGSAASGNTIYF. CDR3 DNA: TGTGCCAGCAGCGGCAGCGCAGCCTCTGGAAACACCATATATTTT.

This clone was seen repeatedly, ten times or more. V usage is TRBV5-8 and J usage is TRBJ1-1; tentatively, D is TRBD1 (5 bases). V lost 4 bases and J 6 bases, leaving 19 bases between the germline ends. Per germline, CDR1 SGHTS and CDR2 YDEGEE. This CDR3 is built from 15 residues. The DNA for the CDR3 is TGTGCCAGCAGCCGCCGACAAGGGTCGGGGGCTGAAGCTTTCTTT. It codes for CASSRRQGSGAEAFF.

The chain uses TRBV5-6 and TRBJ1-5, with 7 bases that match TRBD1. Germline trimming cut 5 bases from V and 5 bases from J; bases unmatched to any gene: 10. CDR1 and CDR2 (germline): SGHDT, YYEEEE. This CDR3 is built from 15 residues. CDR3 nucleotides: TGTGCCAGCAGTTTTTACCGGGACAGCTATCAGCCCCAGCATTTT. Protein product: CASSFYRDSYQPQHF.

The chain couples TRBV19 to TRBJ2-2, with a weak D call TRBD1 (6 bases). This CDR3 comprises 15 residues. Trimming stripped 7 bases from V and 5 bases from J, with 17 bases between. CDR1 and CDR2 from the germline V gene are LNHDA and SQIVND (reference sequence). As DNA, the CDR3 is TGTGCCAGTATCACAGGGTTCATGAGGACCGGGGAGCTGTTTTTT. Translation: CASITGFMRTGELFF.

The chain recombines TRBV28 with TRBJ2-3; D gene unclear. Germline V gives CDR1 MDHEN, CDR2 SYDVKM. Trimming removed 10 bases from V and 1 base from J, with 15 bases in between. This CDR3 has 14 residues. CDR3 protein: CAISGTMGTDTQYF. The CDR3 nucleotides read TGTGCCATCTCGGGTACCATGGGCACAGATACGCAGTATTTT.

The chain combines TRBV5-1 with TRBJ2-3; 15 bases agree with TRBD2. This CDR3 contains 18 residues. The V gene's germline CDR1 is SGHRS and CDR2 YFSETQ. J lost 2 bases, V lost 7 bases, and 11 bases had no gene match. The CDR3 loop is CASESGTSGRFTTDTQYF. The CDR3 DNA follows: TGCGCCAGCGAATCCGGGACTAGCGGGAGGTTCACCACAGATACGCAGTATTTT. Using reference TRBV5-1 and TRBJ2-3 for the parts outside the CDR3, the full variable domain is KAGVTQTPRYLIKTRGQQVTLSCSPISGHRSVSWYQQTPGQGLQFLFEYFSETQRNKGNFPGRFSGRQFSNSRSEMNVSTLELGDSALYLCASESGTSGRFTTDTQYFGPGTRLTVL.

The chain carries TRBV27 and TRBJ1-3, with D possibly being TRBD1 (6 bases). V was shortened by 6 bases and J by 3 bases, with 9 bases between the two germline ends. Looked up from germline, CDR1 is MNHEY and CDR2 is SMNVEV (reference sequence). The CDR3 has 13 residues. For the CDR3, the DNA is TGTGCCAGCAGGCCACAGGGTGGAAACACCATATATTTT. Translating it yields CASRPQGGNTIYF.

The chain combines TRBV2 with TRBJ1-1; no clear D gene. The V end was cut by 6 bases, the J end by 0 bases, with 8 bases between. Germline V CDR1 and CDR2: SNHLY, FYNNEI. The CDR3 has 13 amino acids. The CDR3 protein is CASSIAMNTEAFF. For the CDR3, the DNA is TGTGCCAGCAGCATCGCGATGAACACTGAAGCTTTCTTT.

The chain uses TRBV29-1 and TRBJ2-2; TRBD1 aligns across 10 bases. Trimming removed 3 bases from V and 4 bases from J; junction bases left unmatched: 8. The germline V gene encodes CDR1 SQVTM and CDR2 ANQGSEA. The CDR3 spans 16 residues. The CDR3 protein is CSVEISGQGITGELFF. In DNA form, the CDR3 reads TGCAGCGTTGAGATTTCGGGACAGGGGATCACCGGGGAGCTGTTTTTT.